This T cell receptor beta chain stems from a study of CXCR3-negative and CXCR3-positive naive CD8 T cells. Naivety in CD8+ T cells corresponded to a CD45RO-CCR7+CD27+CD95- phenotype. In germline, CDR1 is SGHTA, CDR2 FQGTGA. CDR3 length: 13 residues. Study-level points and caveats: Similar TRBV-TRBJ usage was seen in naive cells (both CXCR3-negative and CXCR3-positive), but memory cells differed. Fresh PBMCs served for most assays, and CXCR3 expression fell partially after cryopreservation. The study inferred TCR strength from TRB CDR3 properties and found comparable surface CD5 between naive subsets. Higher TRB CDR3 hydrophobicity marked CXCR3-positive naive cells relative to CXCR3-negative naive cells.

Concerning this clonotype: Its antigen remains unknown.

5' RACE with UMI labels generated the TRB cDNA libraries. TCRdb reprocessed the 5' RACE reads, with one entry per CDR3 protein and no DNA. This sample's clone table lists some 110,000 distinct CDR3 sequences. This sequence was found in a human donor in good health. Some clones in this sample may be carry-over from other donors' samples. The sequencing sample was made of naive CXCR3+ CD8+ T cells from blood. Subset: CD45RO-CCR7+CD27+CD95- naive CD8+ T cells expressing CXCR3 (TNR3+). The rearrangement uses TRBV7-3 and TRBJ2-7; TCRdb outputs TRBD1, but without DNA this stays unchecked. This CDR3 is CASSYDRGSEQYF.